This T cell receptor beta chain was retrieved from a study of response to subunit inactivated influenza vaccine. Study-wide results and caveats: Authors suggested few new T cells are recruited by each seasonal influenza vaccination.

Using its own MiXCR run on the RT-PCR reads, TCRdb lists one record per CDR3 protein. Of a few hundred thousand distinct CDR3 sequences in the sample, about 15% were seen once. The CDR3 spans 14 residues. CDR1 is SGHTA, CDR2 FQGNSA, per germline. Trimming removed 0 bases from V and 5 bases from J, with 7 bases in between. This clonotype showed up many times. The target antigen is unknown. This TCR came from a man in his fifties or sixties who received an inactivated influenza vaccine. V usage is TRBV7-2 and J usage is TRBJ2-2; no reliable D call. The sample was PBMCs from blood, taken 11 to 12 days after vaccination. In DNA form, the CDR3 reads TGTGCCAGCAGCTTAGCGCTCGCTACCGGGGAGCTGTTTTTT. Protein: CASSLALATGELFF.